This T cell receptor beta chain emerged from a study of blood T cell repertoires in COVID-19. The wider study: T cells, B-cell-depleted T cells, or PBMCs provided the cDNA or gDNA that served as material.

Those who participated ranged in age from 18 to 89 years and resided in approximately 23 US areas. Self-reported history from a screening survey and questionnaire set each donor's cohort. Methods used by the authors: Quantification of nucleated cells was approximated via reference gene primer amplification. Method: immunoSEQ multiplex PCR; TCRdb's copy keeps in-frame clones and lacks some. V, J and clone size are those of that table, while D and trimming were read from the DNA. The data hold 150,000 to 200,000 clones, with roughly 84% observed a single time. This CDR3 contains 12 residues. Germline CDR1 and CDR2: SGHTA and FQGNSA. V lost 2 bases, J lost 4 bases, and 5 bases lay in between.

This sequence joins TRBV7-2 and TRBJ2-5; no reliable D call. The clonotype was recovered from a human donor with acute COVID-19. The donor label of this sample is uncertain. Sequenced input: PBMCs or T cells enriched from blood (not recorded which). The CDR3 reads CASSLSGETQYF. The CDR3, as DNA: TGTGCCAGCAGCTTATCGGGAGAGACCCAGTACTTC.